This section outlines one T cell receptor beta chain sequence together with its context. This entry is derived from a study of blood T cell repertoires in COVID-19. Clones were read by immunoSEQ multiplex PCR, and TCRdb kept only the in-frame ones, dropping some. Of about 120,000 clones in the sample, approximately 85% were seen once. Trimming left V 4 bases short and J 8 bases short, with 14 bases between. CDR3 length equals 14 residues. The germline gives CDR1 LNHDA, CDR2 SQIVND (reference sequence). This sequence joins TRBV19 and TRBJ1-4; no clear D. The material sequenced was peripheral blood. The receptor was isolated from a woman between 55 and 75 years old with COVID-19, enrolled during active disease. The CDR3 DNA sequence: TGTGCCAGTAGTACTTCCGGGGAAAGGGAAAAACTGTTTTTT. It is translated as CASSTSGEREKLFF.